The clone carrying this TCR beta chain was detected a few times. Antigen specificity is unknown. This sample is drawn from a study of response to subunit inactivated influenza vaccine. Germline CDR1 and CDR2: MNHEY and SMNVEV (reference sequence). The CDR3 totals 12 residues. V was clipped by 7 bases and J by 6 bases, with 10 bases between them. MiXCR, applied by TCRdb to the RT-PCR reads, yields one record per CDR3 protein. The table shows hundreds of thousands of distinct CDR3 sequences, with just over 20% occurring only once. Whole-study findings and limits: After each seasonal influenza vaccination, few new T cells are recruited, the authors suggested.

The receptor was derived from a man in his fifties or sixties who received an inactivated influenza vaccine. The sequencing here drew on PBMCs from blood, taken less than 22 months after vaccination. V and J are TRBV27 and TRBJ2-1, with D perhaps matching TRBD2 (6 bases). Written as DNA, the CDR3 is TGTGCCAGCAAGGAGGGAGGCAATGAGCAGTTCTTC. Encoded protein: CASKEGGNEQFF.